The 21 T cell receptor beta chains below were found in one sample sequenced in a study of blood T cell repertoires in COVID-19. TCRdb's copy holds only in-frame clones and misses some; the assay was immunoSEQ multiplex PCR. The table has about 75,000 clones, 79% seen once. Specimen: peripheral blood. The receptor source for this set is an elderly woman with active or convalescent COVID-19.

This clone was seen a handful of times. This chain connects TRBV19 to TRBJ1-1, with D perhaps matching TRBD1 (6 bases). Germline CDR1 is LNHDA and CDR2 is SQIVND (reference sequence). Trimming pared 6 bases from V and 10 bases from J, leaving 21 bases between. This CDR3 spans 14 amino acids. CDR3 protein: CASSSLGGGGIAFF. CDR3 in DNA: TGTGCCAGTAGCTCCCTCGGGGGAGGGGGAATAGCTTTCTTT. Full variable domain (remainder filled in from reference TRBV19 and TRBJ1-1): DGGITQSPKYLFRKEGQNVTLSCEQNLNHDAMYWYRQDPGQGLRLIYYSQIVNDFQKGDIAEGYSVSREKKESFPLTVTSAQKNPTAFYLCASSSLGGGGIAFFGQGTRLTVV.

This clone was found once. V and J are TRBV6-5 and TRBJ1-3; maybe TRBD1 (5 bases). The germline V gene has CDR1 MNHEY and CDR2 SVGAGI. This CDR3 has 15 amino acids. V lost 5 bases and J 4 bases, leaving 15 bases between the germline ends. The CDR3 loop reads CASSPGPYSGNTIYF. CDR3 nucleotides: TGTGCCAGCAGTCCAGGGCCTTACTCAGGAAACACCATATATTTT.

V usage is TRBV13 and J usage is TRBJ2-7, with 10 bases aligning to TRBD2. V shed 6 bases and J 1 base; nucleotides not matched to a gene: 6. CDR1 is PRHDT and CDR2 is FYEKMQ in the germline V gene (reference sequence). This CDR3 spans 15 amino acids. CDR3 sequence (DNA): TGTGCCAGCAGGGATACTAGCGGGGTTTCCTACGAGCAGTACTTC. Protein product: CASRDTSGVSYEQYF. Filled out from reference TRBV13 and TRBJ2-7, the complete variable domain reads AAGVIQSPRHLIKEKRETATLKCYPIPRHDTVYWYQQGPGQDPQFLISFYEKMQSDKGSIPDRFSAQQFSDYHSELNMSSLELGDSALYFCASRDTSGVSYEQYFGPGTRLTVT.

This chain links TRBV7-2 with TRBJ1-5, with 9 bases fitting TRBD1. Unmatched junction bases numbered 5, after V lost 5 bases and J lost 6 bases. This CDR3 has 14 amino acids. CDR1 is SGHTA, CDR2 FQGNSA, per germline. The CDR3 reads CASSPTGGGQPQHF. The CDR3 nucleotides read TGTGCCAGCAGCCCGACAGGGGGTGGTCAGCCCCAGCATTTT.

V usage is TRBV29-1 and J usage is TRBJ2-5, with a possible D match to TRBD1 (5 bases). The CDR3 has 13 amino acids. V lost 5 bases to trimming and J lost 5 bases, with 15 bases between them. Germline loops: CDR1 SQVTM, CDR2 ANQGSEA. This CDR3 reads CSVIRQFGETQYF. The CDR3 nucleotides are TGCAGCGTTATTAGACAGTTCGGGGAGACCCAGTACTTC.

This chain links TRBV7-2 with TRBJ2-1; no clear D gene. This CDR3 spans 15 amino acids. With 5 bases removed from V and 5 bases from J, the gap between germline ends came to 16 bases. CDR1 and CDR2 (germline): SGHTA, FQGNSA. Here the CDR3 reads CASSPPSLRNNEQFF. CDR3 DNA: TGTGCCAGCAGCCCGCCGAGTTTGAGGAACAATGAGCAGTTCTTC.

The genes are TRBV5-1 and TRBJ2-7, with TRBD2 identical over 12 bases. V shed 4 bases, J shed 2 bases, and the junction held 4 bases outside the gene matches. Per the germline V gene, CDR1 is SGHRS and CDR2 is YFSETQ. The CDR3 runs to 15 residues. In nucleotides, the CDR3 is TGCGCCAGCAGCGTCACTAGCGGGGGGCCCTACGAGCAGTACTTC. It codes for CASSVTSGGPYEQYF.

The chain couples TRBV7-9 to TRBJ1-2, with D hard to call. Looked up from germline, CDR1 is SEHNR and CDR2 is FQNEAQ (reference sequence). Trimming pared 3 bases from V and 0 bases from J, leaving 17 bases between. The CDR3 loop spans 17 amino acids. CDR3 nucleotides: TGTGCCAGCAGCTTTGTGAGGATCGGTCGGGCTAACTATGGCTACACCTTC. It yields the protein CASSFVRIGRANYGYTF.

The chain is built from TRBV6-5 and TRBJ2-6; D unresolved. CDR1 and CDR2 (germline): MNHEY, SVGAGI. The CDR3 extends over 13 amino acids. With 6 bases removed from V and 1 base from J, the gap between germline ends came to 4 bases. CDR3 nucleotide sequence: TGTGCCAGCAGCAGATCTGGGGCCAACGTCCTGACTTTC. This translates into CASSRSGANVLTF.

The CDR3 loop is CASSPYSGRHNEQFF. CDR3 nucleotide sequence: TGTGCCAGCAGCCCATATAGCGGGAGGCACAATGAGCAGTTCTTC. This sequence joins TRBV7-9 and TRBJ2-1, with TRBD2 identical over 10 bases. This CDR3 spans 15 amino acids. Trimming cost V 5 bases and J 5 bases; bases outside gene matches: 6. Germline CDR1 is SEHNR and CDR2 is FQNEAQ (reference sequence). Complete variable domain (other parts from reference TRBV7-9 and TRBJ2-1): DTGVSQNPRHKITKRGQNVTFRCDPISEHNRLYWYRQTLGQGPEFLTYFQNEAQLEKSRLLSDRFSAERPKGSFSTLEIQRTEQGDSAMYLCASSPYSGRHNEQFFGPGTRLTVL.

The rearrangement joins TRBV18 to TRBJ2-3, with a weak D call TRBD2 (5 bases). The CDR3 spans 14 residues. The germline V gene has CDR1 KGHSH and CDR2 LQKENI. V shed 4 bases and J shed 4 bases, with 12 bases lying between them. CDR3 residues: CASSQDLGPDTQYF. The DNA for the CDR3 is TGTGCCAGCTCACAGGACTTGGGCCCAGATACGCAGTATTTT.

Here the CDR3 DNA reads TGTGCCAGCAGCCAAACCCTAGCGGGGGGGCCGCGTGGGGAGCTGTTTTTT. Protein sequence: CASSQTLAGGPRGELFF. The V gene is TRBV7-8, the J gene TRBJ2-2; the match to TRBD2 covers 12 bases. There are 17 residues in the CDR3. The germline CDR1 and CDR2 sequences are SGHVS and FQNEAQ. J gave up 8 bases and V 5 bases, and 12 bases lay outside the gene matches.

The chain recombines TRBV5-1 with TRBJ1-3; unclear D gene. Germline CDR1 and CDR2: SGHRS and YFSETQ. V was clipped by 0 bases and J by 3 bases, with 13 bases between them. There are 16 residues in the CDR3. The CDR3 protein is CASSLDGSAIGNTIYF. CDR3 bases: TGCGCCAGCAGCTTGGACGGGTCCGCTATTGGAAACACCATATATTTT.

This sequence joins TRBV7-7 and TRBJ2-5, with TRBD2 matching 8 bases. The length of the CDR3 is 15 residues. CDR1 is SSHAT, CDR2 FNYEAQ, per germline (reference sequence). Trimming cost V 5 bases and J 5 bases; bases outside gene matches: 10. The CDR3 nucleotides are TGTGCCAGCAGCCGAGCGGGGGCAAGGGGGGAGACCCAGTACTTC. Residues: CASSRAGARGETQYF.

This chain uses TRBV5-1 with TRBJ2-5, with a possible D match to TRBD2 (5 bases). Trimming left V 5 bases short and J 7 bases short, with 15 bases between. The germline V gene encodes CDR1 SGHRS and CDR2 YFSETQ. The CDR3 totals 13 residues. The CDR3 coding sequence is TGCGCCAGCAGTTCCGGGAACCTGGGGACCCAGTACTTC. Translating gives CASSSGNLGTQYF.

This clone appeared a single time. This sequence joins TRBV7-2 and TRBJ2-1, with D perhaps matching TRBD2 (6 bases). With 4 bases removed from V and 4 bases from J, the gap between germline ends came to 17 bases. The germline V gene has CDR1 SGHTA and CDR2 FQGNSA. CDR3 length: 16 residues. CDR3 loop: CASSSPRGSGYNEQFF. The CDR3, as DNA: TGTGCCAGCAGCTCCCCCCGGGGTAGCGGATACAATGAGCAGTTCTTC.

This sequence joins TRBV7-8 and TRBJ1-1; D is undetermined. The CDR3 is 15 amino acids. The V and J ends lost 1 base and 1 base respectively, with 10 bases between them. CDR1 and CDR2 from the germline V gene are SGHVS and FQNEAQ. For the CDR3, the DNA is TGTGCCAGCAGCTTAGTTGGCTTAGCGAACACTGAAGCTTTCTTT. Translation: CASSLVGLANTEAFF.

This chain links TRBV5-1 with TRBJ2-7; TRBD2 might be the D (6 bases). Trimming took off 5 bases at V and 1 base at J, with 22 bases between the two ends. The germline V gene encodes CDR1 SGHRS and CDR2 YFSETQ. This CDR3 is built from 17 residues. The CDR3 nucleotides read TGCGCCAGCAGTGCTGACCAAGCCTTGGGGAGGTCCTACGAGCAGTACTTC. Translating gives CASSADQALGRSYEQYF.

The chain combines TRBV5-3 with TRBJ2-3; 9 bases map to TRBD2. TRBV5-3 is annotated as an ORF whose role is uncertain. V gave up 3 bases and J gave up 0 bases; unmatched junction bases: 5. This CDR3 has 16 residues. The CDR3 spells CARSSGLAASTDTQYF. CDR3 coding DNA: TGTGCCAGAAGCTCGGGACTAGCAGCGAGCACAGATACGCAGTATTTT.

The J gene is TRBJ2-7, the V gene TRBV27, with D perhaps matching TRBD1 (5 bases). CDR1 and CDR2 from the germline V gene are MNHEY and SMNVEV (reference sequence). The CDR3 runs 15 residues. Trimming left V 5 bases short and J 2 bases short, with 16 bases between. Here the CDR3 reads CASSPTGRTPYEQYF. CDR3 DNA sequence: TGTGCCAGCAGTCCTACAGGCCGCACACCCTACGAGCAGTACTTC.

The rearrangement joins TRBV11-2 to TRBJ1-2; D remains unclear. Germline V lookup: CDR1 SGHAT, CDR2 FQNNGV. V was trimmed by 1 base and J by 8 bases, leaving 11 bases between them. This CDR3 has 13 residues. The CDR3 DNA is TGTGCCAGCAGCTTAGTTTCCGCCAGGGGCTACACCTTC. It is translated as CASSLVSARGYTF.